One and the same sample provided the 19 T cell receptor beta chains below, sequenced in a study of T-cell memory formation after mild COVID-19. One entry per CDR3 protein, called by TCRdb with MiXCR from the 5' RACE reads. The top ten hold roughly 21% of the sample, which has 250,000 to 350,000 distinct CDR3 sequences, just under 20% seen once. The specimen was PBMCs or a T cell subset sorted from them (not recorded which). The receptors derive from a man between 18 and 29 years old who had mild COVID-19 (a few samples of this study predate the infection). Cell type and time point are not known.

The chain links TRBV10-3 to TRBJ2-2; D uncertain. V was cut by 3 bases and J by 6 bases, with 5 bases left in between. The CDR3 sequence is 12 residues long. Germline V gene lookup returns CDR1 ENHRY and CDR2 SYGVKD. The CDR3: CAISDSSGELFF. CDR3 in DNA: TGTGCCATCAGTGATTCGTCCGGGGAGCTGTTTTTT.

V gene TRBV5-1 combines with J gene TRBJ2-3; TRBD1 matches at 9 bases. From germline, CDR1 is SGHRS and CDR2 YFSETQ. The CDR3 is 13 amino acids. The J segment lost 8 bases and the V segment lost 5 bases, leaving 6 bases of the junction unmatched. The CDR3 protein is CASRGTGSGTQYF. CDR3 sequence (DNA): TGCGCCAGCAGAGGGACAGGGTCTGGTACGCAGTATTTT.

This sequence joins TRBV7-8 and TRBJ2-7; D unclear. V was clipped by 1 base and J by 0 bases, with 7 bases between them. The CDR3 consists of 14 residues. The V gene's germline CDR1 is SGHVS and CDR2 FQNEAQ. The DNA of the CDR3 is TGTGCCAGCAGCTTAGAACAGCGCTCCTACGAGCAGTACTTC. Its protein is CASSLEQRSYEQYF.

Turning to this clonotype: The junction shows a germline mismatch at one end, possibly a read error. The rearrangement links TRBV12-3 or TRBV12-4 to TRBJ2-1, with TRBD1 identical over 9 bases. This CDR3 spans 12 amino acids. The CDR3 region has the DNA TGTGCCAGCAGTGTTGGGGGACAGGGTTTAATCTTC. The encoded protein is CASSVGGQGLIF.

This clonotype was detected many times. This rearrangement joins TRBV7-8 to TRBJ1-6; D may be TRBD1 (5 bases). This CDR3 contains 18 residues. Germline assignment: CDR1 SGHVS and CDR2 FQNEAQ. Trimming stripped 5 bases from V and 2 bases from J, with 19 bases between. The CDR3 loop reads CASSTTTRDSTYNSPLHF. CDR3 nucleotides: TGTGCCAGCAGCACAACTACCCGGGACTCCACCTATAATTCACCCCTCCACTTT. The full variable domain, its missing parts supplied by reference TRBV7-8 and TRBJ1-6, is GAGVSQSPRYKVAKRGQDVALRCDPISGHVSLFWYQQALGQGPEFLTYFQNEAQLDKSGLPSDRFFAERPEGSVSTLKIQRTQQEDSAVYLCASSTTTRDSTYNSPLHFGNGTRLTVT.

A few counts support this clonotype. This chain uses TRBV29-1 with TRBJ2-3; 10 bases match TRBD2. Germline CDR1 is SQVTM and CDR2 is ANQGSEA. This CDR3 spans 14 amino acids. Trimming took 4 bases from V and 6 from J; bases not matched to a gene: 7. CDR3 protein: CSVVRAGGRDTQYF. The CDR3 DNA reads TGCAGCGTTGTGAGAGCGGGGGGGAGGGATACGCAGTATTTT.

This clonotype came up a few times. This chain joins TRBV5-1 and TRBJ2-5; TRBD1 might be the D (5 bases). The CDR3 sequence is 15 residues long. Germline-derived CDR1 and CDR2 are SGHRS and YFSETQ. V was clipped by 5 bases and J by 1 base, with 15 bases between them. The CDR3 DNA sequence: TGCGCCAGCAGTCGTATAAGGGGCATCCAAGAGACCCAGTACTTC. Amino acid sequence: CASSRIRGIQETQYF.

This clonotype was seen more than once but under ten times. The chain employs TRBV7-2 and TRBJ2-1, with a tentative D call TRBD2 (6 bases). V dropped 3 bases and J dropped 4 bases, with 13 bases sitting between them. The CDR3 length is 15 residues. Germline-derived CDR1 and CDR2 are SGHTA and FQGNSA. The CDR3 DNA sequence: TGTGCCAGCAGCTTTTACGGGGGAGATTACAATGAGCAGTTCTTC. This encodes CASSFYGGDYNEQFF.

The sample holds a few counts of this clonotype. V usage is TRBV27 and J usage is TRBJ1-1, with D possibly being TRBD1 (5 bases). The ends were cut back, 5 bases at V and 0 bases at J, with 13 bases in the middle. Germline V lookup: CDR1 MNHEY, CDR2 SMNVEV (reference sequence). This CDR3 has 15 residues. The CDR3, as DNA: TGTGCCAGCAGTGCCTTTTGGGGGGTGAACACTGAAGCTTTCTTT. Encoded protein: CASSAFWGVNTEAFF.

This clonotype has only a few counts. The chain is built from TRBV12-3 or TRBV12-4 and TRBJ2-3, with D maybe TRBD2 (5 bases). The CDR3 contains 15 residues. Trimming removed 4 bases from V and 2 bases from J, with 13 bases in between. The CDR3 DNA sequence: TGTGCCAGCAGTTCGAGAGCGGACGTCACAGATACGCAGTATTTT. This encodes CASSSRADVTDTQYF.

This clonotype was picked up a small number of times. The chain combines TRBV7-9 with TRBJ2-5; D gene uncertain. The germline gives CDR1 SEHNR, CDR2 FQNEAQ (reference sequence). CDR3 size: 11 residues. Trimming removed 5 bases at V and 6 bases at J, with 7 bases between. CDR3 loop: CASSASQTQYF. As DNA, the CDR3 is TGTGCCAGCAGCGCGTCCCAGACCCAGTACTTC.

This chain joins TRBV7-9 and TRBJ1-1; D not resolved. This CDR3 has 13 amino acids. The germline gives CDR1 SEHNR, CDR2 FQNEAQ (reference sequence). The V and J ends lost 3 bases and 5 bases respectively, with 10 bases between them. DNA for the CDR3: TGTGCCAGCAGCTTGCAAACGGGAACTGAAGCTTTCTTT. Translation: CASSLQTGTEAFF. The full variable domain, completed using reference TRBV7-9 and TRBJ1-1, is DTGVSQNPRHKITKRGQNVTFRCDPISEHNRLYWYRQTLGQGPEFLTYFQNEAQLEKSRLLSDRFSAERPKGSFSTLEIQRTEQGDSAMYLCASSLQTGTEAFFGQGTRLTVV.

The table lists this clonotype with a few counts. The chain joins TRBV12-3 or TRBV12-4 to TRBJ2-2; a weak D match, TRBD1 (5 bases). The germline V and J ends were trimmed by 5 bases and 4 bases, with 14 bases remaining between them. The CDR3 has 15 amino acids. The DNA of the CDR3 is TGTGCCAGCAGTGGCAGGGTGGAGAGCACCGGGGAGCTGTTTTTT. Amino acid sequence: CASSGRVESTGELFF.

This clonotype was seen a handful of times. The CDR3 reads CATLMGGSSYEQYF. The CDR3 region has the DNA TGTGCCACCCTCATGGGGGGGTCTTCCTACGAGCAGTACTTC. This chain links TRBV2 with TRBJ2-7; 7 bases agree with TRBD2. V shed 10 bases, J shed 1 base, and the junction held 10 bases outside the gene matches. This CDR3 has 14 amino acids. Per the germline V gene, CDR1 is SNHLY and CDR2 is FYNNEI.

This clonotype came up a few times. The chain couples TRBV30 to TRBJ1-1, with 8 nucleotides matching TRBD1. This CDR3 region has 11 residues. The V gene end was trimmed by 0 bases and the J gene end by 11 bases; junction bases not matched to a gene: 2. Germline CDR1 GTSNPN, CDR2 SVGIG (reference sequence). CDR3 nucleotides: TGTGCCTGGAGTGTACAGGGGGGGGCTTTCTTT. Translating gives CAWSVQGGAFF.

Only a few counts were recorded for this clonotype. The chain employs TRBV5-1 and TRBJ2-5; 7 bases are a match to TRBD2. Unmatched junction bases numbered 12, after V lost 4 bases and J lost 3 bases. The germline V gene encodes CDR1 SGHRS and CDR2 YFSETQ. This CDR3 is 16 amino acids long. The CDR3 spells CASSGVGLAAEETQYF. Written as DNA, the CDR3 is TGCGCCAGCAGCGGGGTGGGGCTAGCGGCGGAAGAGACCCAGTACTTC.

V usage is TRBV6-6 and J usage is TRBJ1-1; D is perhaps TRBD1 (6 bases). Trimming left V 0 bases short and J 2 bases short, with 10 bases between. The CDR3 sequence is 15 residues long. The V gene's germline CDR1 is MNHNY and CDR2 SVGAGI (reference sequence). CDR3 nucleotides: TGTGCCAGCAGTTACTCACAGGGCGCAAACACTGAAGCTTTCTTT. Its translation: CASSYSQGANTEAFF.

V is TRBV4-3 and J is TRBJ1-4; D is undetermined. The CDR3 runs to 17 residues. Germline loops: CDR1 LGHNA, CDR2 YSLEER. V lost 0 bases, J lost 0 bases, and 11 bases lay in between. The CDR3 DNA reads as TGCGCCAGCAGCCAAGATATTTCGGTAGCAACTAATGAAAAACTGTTTTTT. Encoded protein: CASSQDISVATNEKLFF.

The gene calls are TRBV5-6 and TRBJ2-7, with TRBD1 matching 7 bases. Germline V gene sequence: CDR1 SGHDT, CDR2 YYEEEE. The V segment lost 0 bases and the J segment 5 bases; nucleotides outside the gene matches: 11. The CDR3 sequence is 16 residues long. In nucleotides, the CDR3 is TGTGCCAGCAGCTTGGCCCAGCAGGGGGTAACCCACGAGCAGTACGTC. Its translation is CASSLAQQGVTHEQYV.